These T cell receptor beta chains were read from a single sample in a study of blood T cell repertoires in COVID-19. The method was immunoSEQ multiplex PCR; TCRdb's version includes in-frame clones alone and lacks a portion of them. The table lists 11,000 to 15,000 clones, more than 80% of them singletons, with less than 3% in the top ten. Sequences were obtained from peripheral blood. Receptor source: a human donor in a cohort sampled during active COVID-19. The CDR3 runs from the conserved cysteine through the conserved F or W.

j_gene: TRBJ1-5
v_gene: TRBV7-9
CDR3aa: CASSPAGGGNQPQHF

j_gene: TRBJ2-1
v_gene: TRBV6-2/TRBV6-3
CDR3aa: CASSQITLAGEGNEQFF

j_gene: TRBJ1-4
v_gene: TRBV28
CDR3aa: CASSMTGLNEKLFF

j_gene: TRBJ2-1
v_gene: TRBV7-2
CDR3aa: CASSAGTSGSGEQFF

j_gene: TRBJ2-5
v_gene: TRBV6-2/TRBV6-3
CDR3aa: CASSFGRGGRETQYF

j_gene: TRBJ1-2
v_gene: TRBV18
CDR3aa: CASSLRSGQDYGYTF

j_gene: TRBJ1-4
v_gene: TRBV5-4
CDR3aa: CASSQQENEKLFF

j_gene: TRBJ1-2
v_gene: TRBV27
CDR3aa: CASSSDILRGYTF

j_gene: TRBJ1-2
v_gene: TRBV7-8
CDR3aa: CASSLAPGAGYTF

j_gene: TRBJ1-5
v_gene: TRBV6-4
CDR3aa: CATSPGGAGQPQHF

j_gene: TRBJ2-1
v_gene: TRBV27
CDR3aa: CASSATSGSSWNEQFF

j_gene: TRBJ1-6
v_gene: TRBV2
CDR3aa: CASRGTGKYNSPLHF

j_gene: TRBJ2-1
v_gene: TRBV5-5
CDR3aa: CASGQGFSSYNEQFF

j_gene: TRBJ2-2
v_gene: TRBV7-9
CDR3aa: CASSLVGGSGELFF

j_gene: TRBJ2-3
v_gene: TRBV11-2
CDR3aa: CASSLGSTDTQYF

j_gene: TRBJ1-4
v_gene: TRBV14
CDR3aa: CASSLMSTGGGEKLFF

j_gene: TRBJ1-2
v_gene: TRBV6-4
CDR3aa: CASSTEPGQSGGYTF

j_gene: TRBJ2-2
v_gene: TRBV19
CDR3aa: CASSITGVGTGELFF

j_gene: TRBJ2-2
v_gene: TRBV2
CDR3aa: CASSDGGPPPRELFF

j_gene: TRBJ1-3
v_gene: TRBV6-5
CDR3aa: CASSSSTGAPGNTIYF

j_gene: TRBJ2-3
v_gene: TRBV12-3/TRBV12-4
CDR3aa: CASTRGDTQYF

j_gene: TRBJ2-3
v_gene: TRBV19
CDR3aa: CASTSGASDTQYF

j_gene: TRBJ1-5
v_gene: TRBV19
CDR3aa: CASSIGKGVNQPQHF

j_gene: TRBJ1-1
v_gene: TRBV20-1
CDR3aa: CSASGQLGNTEAFF

j_gene: TRBJ1-2
v_gene: TRBV2
CDR3aa: CASRTGTVGQSYTF

j_gene: TRBJ1-4
v_gene: TRBV6-5
CDR3aa: CASSPDRVSEKLFF

j_gene: TRBJ2-7
v_gene: TRBV20-1
CDR3aa: CSASLISGGEQYF

j_gene: TRBJ2-5
v_gene: TRBV5-1
CDR3aa: CASSRAGGYQETQYF

j_gene: TRBJ2-7
v_gene: TRBV3-1/TRBV3-2
CDR3aa: CASSRTPSGVRAYEQYF

j_gene: TRBJ2-3
v_gene: TRBV5-1
CDR3aa: CASSLKGQGGPDTQYF

j_gene: TRBJ2-3
v_gene: TRBV10-3
CDR3aa: CAIRGTSGGTDTQYF

j_gene: TRBJ1-4
v_gene: TRBV19
CDR3aa: CATQGLQGYEKLFF

j_gene: TRBJ1-6
v_gene: TRBV7-9
CDR3aa: CASSLALDFTGSPLHF

j_gene: TRBJ2-3
v_gene: TRBV11-3
CDR3aa: CASSTFSGADTQYF

j_gene: TRBJ1-1
v_gene: TRBV7-9
CDR3aa: CASSLSALRTEAFF

j_gene: TRBJ1-6
v_gene: TRBV27
CDR3aa: CASSPDRANSPLHF

j_gene: TRBJ2-7
v_gene: TRBV6-2/TRBV6-3
CDR3aa: CASSYSTRWDRVSYEQYF

j_gene: TRBJ1-6
v_gene: TRBV5-1
CDR3aa: CASMPGQAVSPLHF

j_gene: TRBJ1-1
v_gene: TRBV6-6
CDR3aa: CASTFRMSKDTEAFF

j_gene: TRBJ2-7
v_gene: TRBV5-6
CDR3aa: CASSYRPGLAGYEQYF

j_gene: TRBJ2-1
v_gene: TRBV12-3/TRBV12-4
CDR3aa: CASSLDSARFF

j_gene: TRBJ1-1
v_gene: TRBV19
CDR3aa: CASSIRQGNTEAFF

j_gene: TRBJ2-5
v_gene: TRBV9
CDR3aa: CASSLRVIGETQYF